This TCR beta chain was documented in a study of OX40 agonist ivuxolimab in advanced cancers. Overall study context: The study gave patients intravenous ivuxolimab at 0.01 to 10 mg/kg every 2 weeks. Previous treatment with anti-PD-1, anti-PD-L1 or anti-CTLA-4 therapy was allowed; about 40% had received some.

The assay was immunoSEQ multiplex PCR, and TCRdb's table has in-frame clones only and misses some. The table shows more than 60,000 clones, with 94% occurring only once. Deletions cut 6 bases from V and 9 bases from J, with 9 bases between. Germline CDR1 reads LNHDA; CDR2 reads SQIVND (reference sequence). The CDR3 length is 11 residues. This chain connects TRBV19 to TRBJ2-1; D is perhaps TRBD1 (5 bases). The sequence was obtained from an adult with an advanced solid tumor such as melanoma, head and neck, liver or kidney cancer. This material consisted of CD4+ or CD8+ T cells sorted from blood, taken in a trial of the OX40 agonist ivuxolimab. The CDR3 region is CASRQGGEQFF. The CDR3 DNA is TGTGCCAGTAGGCAGGGCGGTGAGCAGTTCTTC.